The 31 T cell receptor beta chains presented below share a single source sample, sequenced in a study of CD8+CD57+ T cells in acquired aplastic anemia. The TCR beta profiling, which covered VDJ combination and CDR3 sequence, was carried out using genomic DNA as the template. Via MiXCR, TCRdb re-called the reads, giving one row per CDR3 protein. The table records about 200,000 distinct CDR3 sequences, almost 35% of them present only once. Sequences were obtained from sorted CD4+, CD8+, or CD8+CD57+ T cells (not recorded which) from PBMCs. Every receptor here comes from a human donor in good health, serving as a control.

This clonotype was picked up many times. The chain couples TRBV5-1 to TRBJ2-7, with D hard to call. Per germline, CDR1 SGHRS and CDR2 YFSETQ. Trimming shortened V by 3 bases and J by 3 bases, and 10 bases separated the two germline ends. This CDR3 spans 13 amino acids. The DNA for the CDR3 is TGCGCCAGCAGCTCCGAAGTCCTCTACGAGCAGTACTTC. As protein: CASSSEVLYEQYF.

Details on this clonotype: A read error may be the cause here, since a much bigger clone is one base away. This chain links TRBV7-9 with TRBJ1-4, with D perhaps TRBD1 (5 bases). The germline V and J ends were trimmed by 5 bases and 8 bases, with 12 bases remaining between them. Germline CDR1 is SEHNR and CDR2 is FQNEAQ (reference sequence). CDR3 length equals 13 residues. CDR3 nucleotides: TGTGCCAGCAGCAGGGGCGGTTGGGAAAAACTGTTTTTT. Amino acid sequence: CASSRGGWEKLFF.

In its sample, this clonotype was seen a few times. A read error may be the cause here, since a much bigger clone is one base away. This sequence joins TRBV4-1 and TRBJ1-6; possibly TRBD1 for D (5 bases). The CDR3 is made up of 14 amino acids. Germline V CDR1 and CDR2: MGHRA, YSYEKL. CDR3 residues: CASSRATGLEPLYF. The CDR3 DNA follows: TGCGCCAGCAGCCGGGCTACAGGCCTAGAACCCCTCTACTTT.

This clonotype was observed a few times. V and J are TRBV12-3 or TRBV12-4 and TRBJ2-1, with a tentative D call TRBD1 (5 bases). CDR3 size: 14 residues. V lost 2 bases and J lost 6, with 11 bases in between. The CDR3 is CASSLSGQPNEQFF. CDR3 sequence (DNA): TGTGCCAGCAGTTTAAGTGGACAACCCAATGAGCAGTTCTTC.

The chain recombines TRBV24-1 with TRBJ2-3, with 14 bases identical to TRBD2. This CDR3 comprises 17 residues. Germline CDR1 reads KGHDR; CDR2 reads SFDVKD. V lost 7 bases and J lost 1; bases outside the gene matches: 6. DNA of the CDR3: TGTGCCACCAGCCTGGGACTAGCGGGAGTAGGCACAGATACGCAGTATTTT. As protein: CATSLGLAGVGTDTQYF.

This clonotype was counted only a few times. The CDR3 loop is CASEVGRNHYEQYF. The CDR3 DNA reads as TGTGCCAGCGAAGTGGGACGGAACCACTACGAGCAGTACTTC. The V gene is TRBV6-2 or TRBV6-3, the J gene TRBJ2-7; either TRBD1 or TRBD2 may fit D (5 bases each). CDR3 length: 14 residues. From germline, CDR1 is MNHEY and CDR2 SVGEGT. V dropped 8 bases and J dropped 3 bases, with 17 bases sitting between them.

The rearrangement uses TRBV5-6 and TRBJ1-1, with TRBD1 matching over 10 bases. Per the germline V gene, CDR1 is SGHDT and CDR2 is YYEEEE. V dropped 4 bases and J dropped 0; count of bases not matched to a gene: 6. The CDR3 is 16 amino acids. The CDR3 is CASSMDRGRMNTEAFF. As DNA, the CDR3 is TGTGCCAGCAGCATGGACAGGGGGAGAATGAACACTGAAGCTTTCTTT.

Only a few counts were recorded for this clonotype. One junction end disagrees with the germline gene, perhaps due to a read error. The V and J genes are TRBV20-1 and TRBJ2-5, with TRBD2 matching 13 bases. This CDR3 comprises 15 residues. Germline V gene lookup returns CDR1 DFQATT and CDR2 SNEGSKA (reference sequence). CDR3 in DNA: TGCGGTGCTAGAACACCGACTAGCGGGGGGGAGACCCAGTACTTC. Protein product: CGARTPTSGGETQYF.

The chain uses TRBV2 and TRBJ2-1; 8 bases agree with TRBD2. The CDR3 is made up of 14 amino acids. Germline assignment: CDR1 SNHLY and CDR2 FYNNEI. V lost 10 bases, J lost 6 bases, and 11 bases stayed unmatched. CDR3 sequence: CATRPGLVGNEQFF. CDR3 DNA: TGTGCCACCCGGCCGGGACTAGTCGGCAATGAGCAGTTCTTC. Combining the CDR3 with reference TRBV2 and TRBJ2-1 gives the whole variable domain EPEVTQTPSHQVTQMGQEVILRCVPISNHLYFYWYRQILGQKVEFLVSFYNNEISEKSEIFDDQFSVERPDGSNFTLKIRSTKLEDSAMYFCATRPGLVGNEQFFGPGTRLTVL.

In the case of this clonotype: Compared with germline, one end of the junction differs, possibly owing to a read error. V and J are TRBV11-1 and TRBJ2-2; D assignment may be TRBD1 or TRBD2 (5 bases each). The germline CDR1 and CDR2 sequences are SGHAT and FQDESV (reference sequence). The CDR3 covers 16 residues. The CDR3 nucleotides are TGTGCCAGCAGCTTAGCGAGGGCAGGGAGTACCGGGGAGCTGGTTTTT. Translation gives CASSLARAGSTGELVF.

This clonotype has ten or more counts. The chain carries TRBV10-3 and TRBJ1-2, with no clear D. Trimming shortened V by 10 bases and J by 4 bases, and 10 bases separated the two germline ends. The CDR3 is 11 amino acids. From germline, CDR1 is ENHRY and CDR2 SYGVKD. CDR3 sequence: CASKESYGYTF. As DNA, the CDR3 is TGTGCCAGCAAAGAGTCCTATGGCTACACCTTC.

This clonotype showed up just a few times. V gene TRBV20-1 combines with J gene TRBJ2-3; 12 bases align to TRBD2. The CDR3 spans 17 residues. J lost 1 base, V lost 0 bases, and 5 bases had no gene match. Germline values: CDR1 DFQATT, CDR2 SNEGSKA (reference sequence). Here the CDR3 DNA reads TGCAGTGCTAGAGATTCCAGACTAGCGGGGGGCACAGATACGCAGTATTTT. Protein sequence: CSARDSRLAGGTDTQYF.

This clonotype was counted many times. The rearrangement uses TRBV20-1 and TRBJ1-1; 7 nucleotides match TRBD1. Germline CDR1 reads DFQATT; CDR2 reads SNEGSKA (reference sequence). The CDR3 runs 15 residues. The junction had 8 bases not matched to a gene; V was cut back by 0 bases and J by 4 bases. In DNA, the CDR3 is TGCAGTGCTAGAGACTCCCGGACAGGCAGCACTGAAGCTTTCTTT. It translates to CSARDSRTGSTEAFF.

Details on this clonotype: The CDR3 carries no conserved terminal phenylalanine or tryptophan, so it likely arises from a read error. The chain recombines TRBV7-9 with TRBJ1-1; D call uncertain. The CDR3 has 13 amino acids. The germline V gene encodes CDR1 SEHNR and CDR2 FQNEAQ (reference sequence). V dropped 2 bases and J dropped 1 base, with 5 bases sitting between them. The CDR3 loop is CASSLNRNTEAFL. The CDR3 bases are TGTGCCAGCAGCTTAAATAGGAACACTGAAGCTTTCCTT.

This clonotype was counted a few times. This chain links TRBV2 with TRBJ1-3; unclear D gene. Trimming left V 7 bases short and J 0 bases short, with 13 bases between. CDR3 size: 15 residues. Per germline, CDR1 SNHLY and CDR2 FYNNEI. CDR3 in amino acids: CASISDRVSGNTIYF. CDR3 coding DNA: TGTGCCAGCATTTCGGACCGAGTCTCTGGAAACACCATATATTTT.

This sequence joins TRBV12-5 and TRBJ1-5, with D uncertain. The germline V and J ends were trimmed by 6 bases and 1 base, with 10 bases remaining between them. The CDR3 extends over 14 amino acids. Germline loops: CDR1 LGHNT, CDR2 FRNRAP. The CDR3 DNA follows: TGTGCTAGTGGGGACCCAGCGAGCAATCAGCCCCAGCATTTT. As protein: CASGDPASNQPQHF.

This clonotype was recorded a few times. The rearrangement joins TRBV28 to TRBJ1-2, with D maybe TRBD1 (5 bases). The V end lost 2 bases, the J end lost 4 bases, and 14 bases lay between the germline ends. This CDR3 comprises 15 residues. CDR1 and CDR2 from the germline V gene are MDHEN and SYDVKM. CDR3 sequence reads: CASSLDSTGTYGYTF. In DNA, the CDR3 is TGTGCCAGCAGTTTAGATTCCACGGGGACCTATGGCTACACCTTC.

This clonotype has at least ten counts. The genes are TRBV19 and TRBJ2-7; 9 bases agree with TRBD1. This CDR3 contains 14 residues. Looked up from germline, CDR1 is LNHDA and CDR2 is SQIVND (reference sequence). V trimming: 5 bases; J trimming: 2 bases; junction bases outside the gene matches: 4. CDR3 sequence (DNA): TGTGCCAGTAGTGGGACAGGGCGAGCCTACGAGCAGTACTTC. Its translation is CASSGTGRAYEQYF.

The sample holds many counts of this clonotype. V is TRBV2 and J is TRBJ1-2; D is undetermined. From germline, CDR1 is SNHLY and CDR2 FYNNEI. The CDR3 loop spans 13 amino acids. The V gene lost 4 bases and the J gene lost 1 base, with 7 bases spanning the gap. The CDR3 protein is CASSVSDNYGYTF. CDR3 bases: TGTGCCAGCAGTGTGTCGGATAACTATGGCTACACCTTC.

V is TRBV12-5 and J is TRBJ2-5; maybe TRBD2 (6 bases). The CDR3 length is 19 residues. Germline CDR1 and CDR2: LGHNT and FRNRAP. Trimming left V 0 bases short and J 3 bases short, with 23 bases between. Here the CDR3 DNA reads TGTGCTAGTGGTTTGGTACCCGACGGAGCGTTAGCGGAGAAAGAGACCCAGTACTTC. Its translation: CASGLVPDGALAEKETQYF.

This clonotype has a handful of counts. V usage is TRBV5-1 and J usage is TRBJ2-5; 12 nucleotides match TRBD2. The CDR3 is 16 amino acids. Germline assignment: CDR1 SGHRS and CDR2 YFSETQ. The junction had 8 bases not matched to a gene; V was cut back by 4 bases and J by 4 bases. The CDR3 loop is CASSRALLAGGETQYF. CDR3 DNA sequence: TGCGCCAGCAGCAGGGCTTTACTAGCGGGGGGAGAGACCCAGTACTTC.

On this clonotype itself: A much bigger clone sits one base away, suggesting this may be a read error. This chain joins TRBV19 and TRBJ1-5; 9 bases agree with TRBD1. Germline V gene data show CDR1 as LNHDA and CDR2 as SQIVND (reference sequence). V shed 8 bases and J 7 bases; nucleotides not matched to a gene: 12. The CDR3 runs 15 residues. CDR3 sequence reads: CASGTTGGLYQPQHF. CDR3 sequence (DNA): TGTGCCAGTGGTACTACAGGGGGCTTATACCAGCCCCAGCATTTT.

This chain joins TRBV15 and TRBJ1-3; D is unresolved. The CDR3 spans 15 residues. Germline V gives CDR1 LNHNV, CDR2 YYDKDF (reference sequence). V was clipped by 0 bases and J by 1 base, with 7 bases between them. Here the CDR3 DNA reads TGTGCCACCAGCAGAGATAAAGGTTCTGGAAACACCATATATTTT. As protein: CATSRDKGSGNTIYF.

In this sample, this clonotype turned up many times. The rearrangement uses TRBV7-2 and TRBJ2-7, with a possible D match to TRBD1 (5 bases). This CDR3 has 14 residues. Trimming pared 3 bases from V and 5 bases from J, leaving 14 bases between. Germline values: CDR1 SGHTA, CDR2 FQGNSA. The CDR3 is CASSLRQYPHEQYF. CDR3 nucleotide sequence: TGTGCCAGCAGCTTGCGACAGTACCCTCACGAGCAGTACTTC.

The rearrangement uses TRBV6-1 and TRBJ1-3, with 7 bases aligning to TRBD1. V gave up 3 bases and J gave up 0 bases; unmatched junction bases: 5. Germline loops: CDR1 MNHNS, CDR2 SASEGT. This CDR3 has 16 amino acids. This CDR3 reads CASSDFGTVSGNTIYF. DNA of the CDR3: TGTGCCAGCAGTGATTTTGGGACAGTCTCTGGAAACACCATATATTTT.

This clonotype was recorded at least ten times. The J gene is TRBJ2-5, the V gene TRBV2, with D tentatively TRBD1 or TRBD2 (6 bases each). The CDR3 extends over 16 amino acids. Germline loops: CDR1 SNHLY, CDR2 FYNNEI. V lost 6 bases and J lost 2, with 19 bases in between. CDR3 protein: CASSPGGGSYQETQYF. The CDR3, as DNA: TGTGCCAGCAGCCCCGGGGGCGGTTCCTATCAAGAGACCCAGTACTTC.

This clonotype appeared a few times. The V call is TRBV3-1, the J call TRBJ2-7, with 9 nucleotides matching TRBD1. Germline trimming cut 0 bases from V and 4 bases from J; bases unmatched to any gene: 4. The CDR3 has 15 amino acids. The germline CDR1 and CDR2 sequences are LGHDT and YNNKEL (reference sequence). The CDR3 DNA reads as TGTGCCAGCAGCCAAGAAAAGGGACAGGGTTACGAGCAGTACTTC. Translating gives CASSQEKGQGYEQYF.

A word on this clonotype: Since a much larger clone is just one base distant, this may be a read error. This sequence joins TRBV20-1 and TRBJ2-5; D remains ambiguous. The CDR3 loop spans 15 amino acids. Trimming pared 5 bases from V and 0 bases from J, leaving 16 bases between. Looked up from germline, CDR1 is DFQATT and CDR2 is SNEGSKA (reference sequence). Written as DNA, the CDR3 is TGCAGTGCTGTAGAGCCGGGCAGGTACCAAGAGACCCAGTACTTC. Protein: CSAVEPGRYQETQYF.

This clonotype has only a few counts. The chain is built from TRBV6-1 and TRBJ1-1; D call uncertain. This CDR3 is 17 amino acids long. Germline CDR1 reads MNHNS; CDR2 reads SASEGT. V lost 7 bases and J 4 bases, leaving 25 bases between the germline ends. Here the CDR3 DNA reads TGTGCCAGCAACGACGAACGGGGTCGGCTCTCGCGCACTGAAGCTTTCTTT. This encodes CASNDERGRLSRTEAFF.

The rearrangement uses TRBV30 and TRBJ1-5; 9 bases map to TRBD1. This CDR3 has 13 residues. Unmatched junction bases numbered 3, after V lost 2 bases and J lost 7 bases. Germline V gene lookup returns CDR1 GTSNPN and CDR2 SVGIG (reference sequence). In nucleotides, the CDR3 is TGTGCCTGGAGTAAGGGACAGGGACAGCCCCAGCATTTT. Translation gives CAWSKGQGQPQHF.

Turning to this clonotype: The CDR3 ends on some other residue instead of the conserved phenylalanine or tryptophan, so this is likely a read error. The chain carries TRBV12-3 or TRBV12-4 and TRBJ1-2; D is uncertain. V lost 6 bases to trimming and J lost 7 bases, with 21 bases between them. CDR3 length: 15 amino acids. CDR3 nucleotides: TGTGCCAGCAGCCCGACGGACCCATATCCAGGTGGCTACACCCTC. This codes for CASSPTDPYPGGYTL.